Each of the 14 T cell receptor beta chains below was sequenced from the same sample in a study of shared clonotypes between healthy human individuals. Repertoires were generated with immunoSEQ multiplex PCR, while TCRdb's copy carries only in-frame clones and drops some. Found here are 300,000 to 400,000 clones, about 74% of them singletons; the top ten hold about a tenth. The sequenced sample was memory CD4+ T cells sorted from blood. Subset meaning: CD45RA-negative fraction. The source is a man aged 25 to 45 in good health.

This clone was counted many times. The chain is built from TRBV11-2 and TRBJ2-3; D uncertain. Germline CDR1 SGHAT, CDR2 FQNNGV. This CDR3 has 12 residues. Trimming stripped 7 bases from V and 2 bases from J, with 7 bases between. This CDR3 is CASTLHTDTQYF. The CDR3 bases are TGTGCCAGCACCCTGCACACAGATACGCAGTATTTT.

The rearrangement uses TRBV10-3 and TRBJ2-5; D is ambiguous. Germline CDR1 ENHRY, CDR2 SYGVKD. This CDR3 has 14 residues. Trimming removed 0 bases at V and 5 bases at J, with 10 bases between. The CDR3 coding sequence is TGTGCCATCAGTGAGTCGACTTCTTCTGAGACCCAGTACTTC. Translating it yields CAISESTSSETQYF.

This clone was counted a single time. One end of the junction is discordant with germline, which a read error may explain. This sequence joins TRBV7-7 and TRBJ2-1; 11 positions match TRBD2. The CDR3 runs 15 residues. Germline V gives CDR1 SSHAT, CDR2 FNYEAQ (reference sequence). This CDR3 is CASSLTSGTFVEQFF. The CDR3 DNA follows: TGTGCTAGCAGCTTGACTAGCGGGACCTTTGTTGAGCAGTTCTTC.

The CDR3 nucleotides read TGTGCCAGCAGCAGGAGGGGGGAGCTGTTTTTT. Translated, it gives CASSRRGELFF. The rearrangement links TRBV7-9 to TRBJ2-2; D might be TRBD2 (5 bases). V lost 5 bases, J lost 8 bases, and 6 bases lay in between. Per germline, CDR1 SEHNR and CDR2 FQNEAQ (reference sequence). This CDR3 region has 11 residues.

This rearrangement joins TRBV5-1 to TRBJ2-1, with a tentative D call TRBD2 (6 bases). V lost 4 bases to trimming and J lost 3 bases, with 14 bases between them. This CDR3 is built from 15 residues. Germline loops: CDR1 SGHRS, CDR2 YFSETQ. CDR3 residues: CASSPDGGNYNEQFF. CDR3 nucleotide sequence: TGCGCCAGCAGCCCCGATGGGGGGAACTACAATGAGCAGTTCTTC. The full variable domain, with the rest looked up from reference TRBV5-1 and TRBJ2-1, is KAGVTQTPRYLIKTRGQQVTLSCSPISGHRSVSWYQQTPGQGLQFLFEYFSETQRNKGNFPGRFSGRQFSNSRSEMNVSTLELGDSALYLCASSPDGGNYNEQFFGPGTRLTVL.

The rearrangement links TRBV7-8 to TRBJ2-1, with TRBD2 matching over 11 bases. CDR3 length: 16 residues. Trimming removed 5 bases from V and 10 bases from J; junction bases left unmatched: 13. The germline V gene encodes CDR1 SGHVS and CDR2 FQNEAQ. CDR3 protein: CASSGGLSGRAREQFF. CDR3 DNA: TGTGCCAGCAGCGGAGGCCTTAGCGGGAGGGCCCGGGAGCAGTTCTTC.

This chain links TRBV29-1 with TRBJ2-3; TRBD2 might be the D (6 bases). Trimming pared 3 bases from V and 2 bases from J, leaving 15 bases between. Germline CDR1 is SQVTM and CDR2 is ANQGSEA. This CDR3 contains 15 residues. CDR3 protein: CSVDGGLGFTDTQYF. The CDR3 DNA reads TGCAGCGTTGATGGAGGGCTCGGCTTCACAGATACGCAGTATTTT.

The CDR3 DNA is TGTGCCAGCAGTGAAGCAAGGGGGCGGGAAGAGACCCAGTACTTC. Translated: CASSEARGREETQYF. The chain employs TRBV6-1 and TRBJ2-5; 7 nucleotides line up with TRBD1. This CDR3 comprises 15 residues. Per germline, CDR1 MNHNS and CDR2 SASEGT. The ends lost 0 bases at V and 3 bases at J; junction bases unmatched: 4.

The rearrangement joins TRBV16 to TRBJ2-5, with no clear D. Germline V gene lookup returns CDR1 KGHSY and CDR2 FQNENV. The CDR3 spans 13 residues. Between the trimmed V and J ends, which lost 3 bases and 3 bases, there was a span of 8 bases. For the CDR3, the DNA is TGTGCCAGCAGCCACCCTACGAAAGAGACCCAGTACTTC. Protein product: CASSHPTKETQYF.

The CDR3 DNA is TGTGCCAGCAGCCCCCTTTTCTTCGCTGGAACTAATGAAAAACTGTTTTTT. Amino acid sequence: CASSPLFFAGTNEKLFF. V is TRBV7-8 and J is TRBJ1-4, with unresolved D. Germline V gene data show CDR1 as SGHVS and CDR2 as FQNEAQ. Trimming shortened V by 5 bases and J by 1 base, and 17 bases separated the two germline ends. The CDR3 length is 17 residues.

The CDR3 is CASSLLGRGQETQYF. The CDR3 nucleotides read TGTGCCAGCAGTTTATTGGGTAGAGGCCAAGAGACCCAGTACTTC. The V gene is TRBV27, the J gene TRBJ2-5; D uncertain. Germline assignment: CDR1 MNHEY and CDR2 SMNVEV (reference sequence). V was clipped by 1 base and J by 1 base, with 10 bases between them. CDR3 length: 15 amino acids.

The rearrangement joins TRBV19 to TRBJ2-1; D remains ambiguous. Trimming stripped 1 base from V and 2 bases from J, with 15 bases between. CDR1 and CDR2 (germline): LNHDA, SQIVND (reference sequence). The CDR3 has 17 amino acids. The CDR3 reads CASSIAPISLPYNEQFF. The CDR3 DNA sequence: TGTGCCAGTAGTATAGCCCCCATTAGCCTGCCCTACAATGAGCAGTTCTTC.

V and J are TRBV4-1 and TRBJ2-5; the match to TRBD2 covers 7 bases. The J segment lost 6 bases and the V segment lost 3 bases, leaving 13 bases of the junction unmatched. The germline gives CDR1 MGHRA, CDR2 YSYEKL. CDR3 length equals 16 residues. CDR3 residues: CASSQVTSAGRQTQYF. As DNA, the CDR3 is TGCGCCAGCAGCCAGGTCACTAGCGCGGGTCGTCAGACCCAGTACTTC.

This clone occurred a few times. The chain couples TRBV4-1 to TRBJ2-7; D gene ambiguous. The ends were cut back, 1 base at V and 4 bases at J, with 14 bases in the middle. The germline gives CDR1 MGHRA, CDR2 YSYEKL. This CDR3 contains 15 residues. The CDR3 sequence is CASSQVMLPGYEQYF. The CDR3 region has the DNA TGCGCCAGCAGCCAAGTGATGCTCCCCGGTTACGAGCAGTACTTC.